This entry lists 25 T cell receptor beta chains sequenced from one sample in a study of cytomegalovirus exposure and HLA in healthy donors (dated by TCRdb to 2017 to 2019). Receptor amplification or capture employed the immunoSEQ multiplex PCR assay. A mixture of 60 forward primers for TCR Vbeta segments and 13 reverse primers for TCR Jbeta segments was used in the multiplex PCR. This immuneACCESS table, as held by TCRdb, lists in-frame sequences with V and J called but not all clones. Of the missing ones, under half trace to an unresolved V gene in checked studies; the others have no known cause. The sample table holds some 190,000 clones, of which 85% were seen once. 1% of the sample lies in the top ten. The sample was PBMCs. These receptor sequences come from a boy aged 2-15 years in good health and CMV-seronegative.

Here the CDR3 reads CASRLAGVHEQYF. CDR3 sequence (DNA): TGTGCCAGCCGACTAGCGGGCGTCCACGAGCAGTACTTC. J is TRBJ2-7 and V is TRBV28; TRBD2 agrees at 10 bases. Germline V lookup: CDR1 MDHEN, CDR2 SYDVKM. Unmatched junction bases numbered 6, after V lost 8 bases and J lost 5 bases. CDR3 length: 13 residues.

The chain combines TRBV6-5 with TRBJ1-4; 7 bases are a match to TRBD1. There are 12 residues in the CDR3. Germline V gives CDR1 MNHEY, CDR2 SVGAGI. J lost 12 bases, V lost 2 bases, and 3 bases had no gene match. This chain's CDR3 is CASSYNRGQLFF. DNA for the CDR3: TGTGCCAGCAGTTACAACAGGGGACAACTGTTTTTT.

The chain links TRBV7-2 to TRBJ2-3; 7 positions agree with TRBD2. Trimming took 6 bases from V and 2 from J; bases not matched to a gene: 5. CDR1 is SGHTA, CDR2 FQGNSA, per germline. The CDR3 has 14 residues. The chain's CDR3 is CASRRGEYTDTQYF. The DNA of the CDR3 is TGTGCCAGCAGACGGGGGGAATACACAGATACGCAGTATTTT.

In this sample, this clone turned up once. The rearrangement links TRBV4-2 to TRBJ1-1; D is unclear. Germline V gene data show CDR1 as LGHNA and CDR2 as YNFKEQ. There are 17 residues in the CDR3. Trimming removed 4 bases at V and 1 base at J, with 19 bases between. The CDR3 is CASSPAGWWQKNTEAFF. The CDR3 region has the DNA TGTGCCAGCAGCCCCGCTGGTTGGTGGCAGAAGAACACTGAAGCTTTCTTT.

The chain employs TRBV29-1 and TRBJ1-1; D gene ambiguous. The CDR3 contains 11 residues. Germline CDR1 SQVTM, CDR2 ANQGSEA. The V and J ends lost 2 bases and 6 bases respectively, with 7 bases between them. Written as DNA, the CDR3 is TGCAGCGTTGAATGGAGGGCTGAAGCTTTCTTT. Residues: CSVEWRAEAFF.

The chain employs TRBV2 and TRBJ1-1, with D perhaps matching TRBD1 (5 bases). V shed 3 bases and J shed 0 bases, with 14 bases lying between them. In germline, CDR1 is SNHLY, CDR2 FYNNEI. This CDR3 has 16 residues. The chain's CDR3 is CASSEWQGGMNTEAFF. In nucleotides, the CDR3 is TGTGCCAGCAGTGAGTGGCAGGGAGGCATGAACACTGAAGCTTTCTTT.

The chain is built from TRBV15 and TRBJ2-3, with 8 bases aligning to TRBD2. Germline V CDR1 and CDR2: LNHNV, YYDKDF (reference sequence). With 0 bases clipped from V and 3 bases from J, the junction kept 5 bases outside the gene matches. This CDR3 is built from 16 residues. Here the CDR3 reads CATSRDPAGGTDTQYF. The CDR3 DNA is TGTGCCACCAGCAGAGATCCGGCGGGGGGAACAGATACGCAGTATTTT. The complete variable domain, with remaining parts taken from reference TRBV15 and TRBJ2-3, reads DAMVIQNPRYQVTQFGKPVTLSCSQTLNHNVMYWYQQKSSQAPKLLFHYYDKDFNNEADTPDNFQSRRPNTSFCFLDIRSPGLGDTAMYLCATSRDPAGGTDTQYFGPGTRLTVL.

The rearrangement joins TRBV15 to TRBJ2-4; 10 positions agree with TRBD2. Trimming at V came to 3 bases and at J to 5 bases, leaving 4 bases not matched to a gene. Germline loops: CDR1 LNHNV, CDR2 YYDKDF (reference sequence). The CDR3 runs 15 residues. Here the CDR3 DNA reads TGTGCCACCAGCAGGAGCGGGAGGGAACAAAACATTCAGTACTTC. Amino acids: CATSRSGREQNIQYF.

The chain links TRBV29-1 to TRBJ2-3; TRBD2 might be the D (5 bases). Germline loops: CDR1 SQVTM, CDR2 ANQGSEA. The length of the CDR3 is 13 residues. V lost 3 bases to trimming and J lost 5 bases, with 12 bases between them. The DNA for the CDR3 is TGCAGCGTTGATCCGGGGTTGAGAGATACGCAGTATTTT. Translating it yields CSVDPGLRDTQYF.

The V call is TRBV5-6, the J call TRBJ2-3; no clear D. The CDR3 runs 14 residues. CDR1 SGHDT and CDR2 YYEEEE come from the germline V gene. Trimming shortened V by 1 base and J by 0 bases, and 6 bases separated the two germline ends. CDR3 residues: CASSLKQSTDTQYF. In DNA form, the CDR3 reads TGTGCCAGCAGCTTGAAACAGAGCACAGATACGCAGTATTTT.

This chain joins TRBV18 and TRBJ2-3; D is possibly TRBD2 (6 bases). Trimming pared 5 bases from V and 2 bases from J, leaving 14 bases between. Germline CDR1 KGHSH, CDR2 LQKENI. The CDR3 covers 15 residues. CDR3 in amino acids: CASSGSGLYTDTQYF. DNA of the CDR3: TGTGCCAGCTCAGGCTCGGGACTCTACACAGATACGCAGTATTTT.

The chain joins TRBV11-2 to TRBJ1-6; D is ambiguous. CDR3 length: 13 amino acids. V dropped 2 bases and J dropped 8 bases, with 7 bases sitting between them. The germline CDR1 and CDR2 sequences are SGHAT and FQNNGV. CDR3: CASSLHRDSPLHF. The CDR3, as DNA: TGTGCCAGCAGCTTACACCGGGATTCACCCCTCCACTTT.

This clone has just a few counts. The CDR3 bases are TGCGCCCGCATCGGGGGACTGTCAGATACGCAGTATTTT. Translated, it gives CARIGGLSDTQYF. This sequence joins TRBV5-1 and TRBJ2-3, with a weak D call TRBD2 (6 bases). The CDR3 contains 13 residues. Trimming pared 10 bases from V and 4 bases from J, leaving 16 bases between. Germline CDR1 reads SGHRS; CDR2 reads YFSETQ.

A remark on this clone: This sample also contains other DNA sequences that code for the same CDR3. The chain carries TRBV28 and TRBJ2-1; 7 bases fit TRBD2. There are 19 residues in the CDR3. The germline gives CDR1 MDHEN, CDR2 SYDVKM. The V and J ends lost 3 bases and 0 bases, in that order; junction bases with no gene match: 14. CDR3 DNA: TGTGCCAGCAGTTTTCCCTCCTCTATGACGGGGGGCTCCTACAATGAGCAGTTCTTC. Its translation is CASSFPSSMTGGSYNEQFF.

This chain links TRBV20-1 with TRBJ1-2; no clear D gene. CDR3 length: 10 amino acids. Per germline, CDR1 DFQATT and CDR2 SNEGSKA (reference sequence). V was clipped by 6 bases and J by 6 bases, with 8 bases between them. CDR3 sequence (DNA): TGCAGTGCCCCAGAGGATGGCTACACCTTC. This sequence encodes CSAPEDGYTF.

The J gene is TRBJ2-4, the V gene TRBV5-6; tentative D call: TRBD1 (7 bases). CDR1 is SGHDT and CDR2 is YYEEEE in the germline V gene. The V and J ends lost 5 bases and 6 bases respectively, with 15 bases between them. The CDR3 is 14 amino acids. CDR3 sequence: CASRVQGRGNIQYF. CDR3 nucleotide sequence: TGTGCCAGCAGGGTACAGGGGCGGGGAAACATTCAGTACTTC.

Only a few counts were recorded for this clone. The J gene is TRBJ1-4, the V gene TRBV15; 7 bases are shared with TRBD1. This CDR3 region has 15 residues. Germline assignment: CDR1 LNHNV and CDR2 YYDKDF (reference sequence). Germline trimming cut 6 bases from V and 3 bases from J; bases unmatched to any gene: 7. The CDR3 spells CATRRQGTSNEKLFF. CDR3 in DNA: TGTGCCACCAGAAGACAGGGAACTTCTAATGAAAAACTGTTTTTT.

V gene TRBV5-1 combines with J gene TRBJ2-1, with 11 bases matching TRBD2. With 2 bases clipped from V and 4 bases from J, the junction kept 8 bases outside the gene matches. The germline V gene has CDR1 SGHRS and CDR2 YFSETQ. The CDR3 has 17 amino acids. The CDR3 nucleotides read TGCGCCAGCAGCTTCAAGACTAGCGGGAACATATACAATGAGCAGTTCTTC. Translated, it gives CASSFKTSGNIYNEQFF.

This rearrangement joins TRBV15 to TRBJ1-2; D might be TRBD1 (6 bases). The CDR3 runs to 15 residues. From germline, CDR1 is LNHNV and CDR2 YYDKDF (reference sequence). V lost 1 base and J lost 0, with 9 bases in between. CDR3 nucleotides: TGTGCCACCAGCAGAGCTGGGGGCTCTAACTATGGCTACACCTTC. Amino acids: CATSRAGGSNYGYTF.

This chain connects TRBV10-3 to TRBJ1-6; TRBD1 matches at 7 bases. The CDR3 runs 13 residues. From germline, CDR1 is ENHRY and CDR2 SYGVKD. The trim removed 4 bases at V and 8 bases at J, leaving 2 bases unmatched. The CDR3: CAISGTGYSPLHF. The CDR3 DNA reads TGTGCCATCAGTGGGACAGGCTATTCACCCCTCCACTTT.

This chain joins TRBV7-9 and TRBJ1-3; TRBD1 matches 7 bases. The CDR3 is 15 residues long. Germline V CDR1 and CDR2: SEHNR, FQNEAQ (reference sequence). V lost 3 bases and J lost 0; bases outside the gene matches: 2. The CDR3 reads CASSFDRASGNTIYF. The CDR3 DNA is TGTGCCAGCAGCTTTGACAGGGCCTCTGGAAACACCATATATTTT.

V usage is TRBV19 and J usage is TRBJ2-7; 8 bases match TRBD1. The trim removed 4 bases at V and 5 bases at J, leaving 4 bases unmatched. Germline V lookup: CDR1 LNHDA, CDR2 SQIVND (reference sequence). This CDR3 contains 13 residues. The CDR3 sequence is CASSRAGGNEQYF. The CDR3 coding sequence is TGTGCCAGTAGTAGGGCAGGGGGCAACGAGCAGTACTTC.

The rearrangement links TRBV5-1 to TRBJ2-1; D ambiguous. The CDR3 is made up of 16 amino acids. Trimming pared 4 bases from V and 5 bases from J, leaving 19 bases between. CDR1 and CDR2 (germline): SGHRS, YFSETQ. CDR3 DNA sequence: TGCGCCAGCAGCCTTAAGCCTACCCCCGCGGACAATGAGCAGTTCTTC. This codes for CASSLKPTPADNEQFF.

The chain is built from TRBV7-6 and TRBJ2-2; possibly TRBD1 for D (6 bases). This CDR3 comprises 13 residues. CDR1 and CDR2 from the germline V gene are SGHVS and FNYEAQ. Trimming shortened V by 4 bases and J by 7 bases, and 10 bases separated the two germline ends. This CDR3 reads CASSSRGGGELFF. The CDR3 nucleotides read TGTGCCAGCAGCTCTAGAGGGGGCGGGGAGCTGTTTTTT.

The chain joins TRBV4-1 to TRBJ1-4; no reliable D call. V was pared by 4 bases and J by 0 bases, with 15 bases between. Germline CDR1 MGHRA, CDR2 YSYEKL. CDR3 length: 17 amino acids. The CDR3 spells CASSRLITEATNEKLFF. The DNA of the CDR3 is TGCGCCAGCAGCCGACTCATTACGGAGGCAACTAATGAAAAACTGTTTTTT.